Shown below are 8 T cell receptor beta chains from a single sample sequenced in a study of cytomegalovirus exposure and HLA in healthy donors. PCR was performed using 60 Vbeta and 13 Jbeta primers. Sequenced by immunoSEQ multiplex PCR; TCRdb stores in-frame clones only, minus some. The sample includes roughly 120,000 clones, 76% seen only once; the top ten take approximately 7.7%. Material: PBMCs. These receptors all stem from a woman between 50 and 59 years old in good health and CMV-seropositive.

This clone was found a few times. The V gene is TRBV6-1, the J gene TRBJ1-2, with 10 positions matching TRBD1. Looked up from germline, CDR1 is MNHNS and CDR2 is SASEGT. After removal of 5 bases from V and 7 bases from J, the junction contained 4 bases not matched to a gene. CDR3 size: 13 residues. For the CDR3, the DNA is TGTGCCAGCAGTTATAGGGACAGGGGTGGCTACACCTTC. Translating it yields CASSYRDRGGYTF.

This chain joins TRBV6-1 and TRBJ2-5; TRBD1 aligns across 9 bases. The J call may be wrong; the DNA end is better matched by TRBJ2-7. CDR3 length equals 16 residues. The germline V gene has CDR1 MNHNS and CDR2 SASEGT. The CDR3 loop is CASSETTGGASYEQYF. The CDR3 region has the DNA TGTGCCAGCAGTGAAACCACAGGGGGCGCCTCCTACGAGCAGTACTTC.

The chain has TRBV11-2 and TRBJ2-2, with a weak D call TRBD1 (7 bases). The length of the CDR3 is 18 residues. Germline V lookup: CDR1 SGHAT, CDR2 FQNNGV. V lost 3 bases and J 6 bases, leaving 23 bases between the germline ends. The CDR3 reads CASSLGPKGGQQSGELFF. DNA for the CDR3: TGTGCCAGCAGCTTGGGGCCTAAGGGGGGACAGCAATCCGGGGAGCTGTTTTTT.

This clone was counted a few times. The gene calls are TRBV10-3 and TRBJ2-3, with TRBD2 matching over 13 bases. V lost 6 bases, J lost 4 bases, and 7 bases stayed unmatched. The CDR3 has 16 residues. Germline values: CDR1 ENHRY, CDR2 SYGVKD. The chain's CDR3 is CAISPGTSGVSDTQYF. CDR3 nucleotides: TGTGCCATCAGCCCCGGGACTAGCGGGGTGTCAGATACGCAGTATTTT.

CDR3 in DNA: TGTGCCAGTAGTGTGGACAGGGAAGAGACCCAGTACTTC. The encoded protein is CASSVDREETQYF. This chain links TRBV19 with TRBJ2-5; 8 bases match TRBD1. CDR3 length equals 13 residues. With V trimmed by 5 bases and J by 3 bases, 2 bases remained unmatched. Germline V gives CDR1 LNHDA, CDR2 SQIVND (reference sequence). The complete variable domain, with remaining parts taken from reference TRBV19 and TRBJ2-5, reads DGGITQSPKYLFRKEGQNVTLSCEQNLNHDAMYWYRQDPGQGLRLIYYSQIVNDFQKGDIAEGYSVSREKKESFPLTVTSAQKNPTAFYLCASSVDREETQYFGPGTRLLVL.

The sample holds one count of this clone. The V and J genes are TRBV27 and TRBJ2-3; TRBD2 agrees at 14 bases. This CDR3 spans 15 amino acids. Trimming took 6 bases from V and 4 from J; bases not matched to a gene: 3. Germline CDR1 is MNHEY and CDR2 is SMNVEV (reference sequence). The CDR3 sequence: CASSPTSGGADTQYF. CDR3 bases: TGTGCCAGCAGCCCGACTAGCGGGGGGGCAGATACGCAGTATTTT.

Here the CDR3 reads CASSLEQKPYEQYF. For the CDR3, the DNA is TGTGCCAGCAGCTTGGAACAGAAACCCTACGAGCAGTACTTC. This chain joins TRBV5-4 and TRBJ2-7; D remains ambiguous. The CDR3 sequence is 14 residues long. Trimming shortened V by 0 bases and J by 2 bases, and 9 bases separated the two germline ends. The germline V gene has CDR1 SGHNT and CDR2 YYREEE (reference sequence).

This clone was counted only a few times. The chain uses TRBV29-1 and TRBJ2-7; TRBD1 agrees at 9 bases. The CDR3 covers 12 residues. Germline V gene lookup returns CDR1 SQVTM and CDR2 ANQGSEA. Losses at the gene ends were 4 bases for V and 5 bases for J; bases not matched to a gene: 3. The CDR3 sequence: CSVGTGDHEQYF. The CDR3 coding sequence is TGCAGCGTTGGGACAGGGGACCACGAGCAGTACTTC.